The present entry profiles one T cell receptor beta chain with its context. Antigen: not known. These data belong to a study of T cell responses to AZD1222 COVID-19 vaccine. Study outcomes and limitations: Nearly half of spike-specific TCRs reportedly target unmutated variant regions. Spike-specific TCR breadth rose after two AZD1222 doses, and depth rose as well. Dominant CD4 TCR responses targeted spike regions 160-218 and 743-854. Donors, mostly white British, included more females; clonal diversity was possibly underestimated.

Trimming cost V 0 bases and J 1 base, with 7 bases left between them. This CDR3 has 16 residues. Germline V gene lookup returns CDR1 LNHNV and CDR2 YYDKDF (reference sequence). Clones were read by immunoSEQ multiplex PCR, and TCRdb kept only the in-frame ones, dropping some. Here the sample spans about 70,000 clones, 88% being singletons. The receptor was isolated from an adult who received the MenACWY meningococcal vaccine as a control. The rearrangement joins TRBV15 to TRBJ2-6; D is perhaps TRBD2 (6 bases). The material was peripheral blood, obtained 28 days after the second dose of the MenACWY control vaccine. The DNA for the CDR3 is TGTGCCACCAGCAGAGATCGGGGGTCTGGGGCCAACGTCCTGACTTTC. It is translated as CATSRDRGSGANVLTF.